Below, 9 T cell receptor beta chains from the same sample are listed, as sequenced in a study of blood T cell repertoires in COVID-19. This table comes from immunoSEQ multiplex PCR, and its TCRdb copy is limited to in-frame clones, with some not included. Altogether about half a million clones are present, approximately 90% being singletons, with the ten largest covering approximately 8%. Input material: PBMCs or T cells enriched from blood (not recorded which). These TCRs come from a woman aged 55-75 years who had recovered from COVID-19.

This chain connects TRBV10-2 to TRBJ1-6, with 9 bases identical to TRBD1. The CDR3 sequence is 16 residues long. Germline V CDR1 and CDR2: WSHSY, SAAADI. Losses at the gene ends were 2 bases for V and 7 bases for J; bases not matched to a gene: 6. The CDR3 is CASSEETGGRNSPLHF. The CDR3 nucleotides read TGCGCCAGCAGTGAGGAGACAGGGGGTAGGAATTCACCCCTCCACTTT.

The chain employs TRBV5-1 and TRBJ2-2, with D unresolved. Deletions cut 4 bases from V and 6 bases from J, with 13 bases between. Germline loops: CDR1 SGHRS, CDR2 YFSETQ. The CDR3 runs to 14 residues. CDR3 amino acids: CASSDGVISGELFF. The CDR3 region has the DNA TGCGCCAGCAGCGACGGAGTAATCTCCGGGGAGCTGTTTTTT.

The chain links TRBV30 to TRBJ1-1; D is uncertain. Germline CDR1 reads GTSNPN; CDR2 reads SVGIG (reference sequence). The V end was cut by 4 bases, the J end by 6 bases, with 12 bases between. The CDR3 covers 12 residues. This chain's CDR3 is CAWIGGWAEAFF. CDR3 DNA sequence: TGTGCCTGGATAGGAGGTTGGGCTGAAGCTTTCTTT.

The V and J genes are TRBV24-1 and TRBJ2-1, with 7 bases lining up with TRBD1. The J segment lost 7 bases and the V segment lost 4 bases, leaving 9 bases of the junction unmatched. The CDR3 runs to 15 residues. The germline V gene encodes CDR1 KGHDR and CDR2 SFDVKD. CDR3 protein: CATSEQVTGTNEQFF. As DNA, the CDR3 is TGTGCCACCAGTGAACAAGTGACAGGGACGAATGAGCAGTTCTTC.

The V gene is TRBV5-1, the J gene TRBJ2-7; TRBD1 aligns across 8 bases. This CDR3 spans 15 amino acids. J was trimmed by 3 bases and V by 0 bases; bases with no gene match: 5. Germline CDR1 is SGHRS and CDR2 is YFSETQ. The CDR3 coding sequence is TGCGCCAGCAGCTTGGCCGACAGGGGTATCTACGAGCAGTACTTC. Amino acid sequence: CASSLADRGIYEQYF.

V usage is TRBV5-1 and J usage is TRBJ1-5; a weak D match, TRBD1 (6 bases). Germline CDR1 SGHRS, CDR2 YFSETQ. CDR3 length equals 14 residues. V was clipped by 4 bases and J by 3 bases, with 11 bases between them. The CDR3 DNA reads as TGCGCCAGCAGCCCCGGACAGTACAATCAGCCCCAGCATTTT. It yields the protein CASSPGQYNQPQHF. The full variable domain, rest sourced from reference TRBV5-1 and TRBJ1-5, is KAGVTQTPRYLIKTRGQQVTLSCSPISGHRSVSWYQQTPGQGLQFLFEYFSETQRNKGNFPGRFSGRQFSNSRSEMNVSTLELGDSALYLCASSPGQYNQPQHFGDGTRLSIL.

This clone was recorded once. The chain combines TRBV20-1 with TRBJ2-3; 8 nucleotides agree with TRBD2. The V gene end was trimmed by 3 bases and the J gene end by 2 bases; junction bases not matched to a gene: 10. The CDR3 has 16 amino acids. CDR1 DFQATT and CDR2 SNEGSKA come from the germline V gene (reference sequence). CDR3: CSASLQRGGSTDTQYF. For the CDR3, the DNA is TGCAGTGCTAGTCTGCAACGGGGGGGCTCCACAGATACGCAGTATTTT.

The chain recombines TRBV24-1 with TRBJ1-6, with 10 bases matching TRBD1. Germline lookup yields CDR1 KGHDR and CDR2 SFDVKD. The V and J ends lost 6 bases and 9 bases, in that order; junction bases with no gene match: 10. The CDR3 covers 16 residues. CDR3 bases: TGTGCCACCAGTACTCACCAGGGACAGGGGACTTCACCCCTCCACTTT. Amino acids: CATSTHQGQGTSPLHF.

The chain is built from TRBV29-1 and TRBJ2-3; D possibly corresponds to TRBD2 (5 bases). The length of the CDR3 is 14 residues. Germline loops: CDR1 SQVTM, CDR2 ANQGSEA. The V and J ends lost 6 bases and 4 bases respectively, with 17 bases between them. CDR3 DNA sequence: TGCAGCGTCCCCGGGTGGGGAGAGGCAGATACGCAGTATTTT. Its translation is CSVPGWGEADTQYF.